A selection of T cell receptor beta chains follows, all from one sample in a study of blood T cell repertoires in COVID-19. Profiling relied on immunoSEQ multiplex PCR, and the TCRdb table lists in-frame clones only, not all of them. The sample has hundreds of thousands of clones, roughly 85% seen once. Sequenced sample: peripheral blood. These TCRs come from a man aged 45-65 years with active or convalescent COVID-19. Both conserved end residues are part of each CDR3. D genes are given only for firm matches. The listing skips clone size in some rows; elsewhere it reads once, few, many or a size class.

clone size,J gene,V gene,D gene,CDR3 DNA,CDR3 protein
NA,TRBJ2-7,TRBV30,NA,TGTGCCTGGAGTGCTAGAAAGAGGAGCTCCTACGAGCAGTACTTC,CAWSARKRSSYEQYF
NA,TRBJ2-2,TRBV7-9,TRBD2,TGTGCCAGCAGCACTCGTAGCGGGAGGGATACCGGGGAGCTGTTTTTT,CASSTRSGRDTGELFF
NA,TRBJ2-5,TRBV3-1/TRBV3-2,NA,TGTGCCAGCAGACCCCAGGGGACGAGATCGGTTAAAGAGACCCAGTACTTC,CASRPQGTRSVKETQYF
few,TRBJ1-4,TRBV28,NA,TGTGCCAGCAGCTTTGTCGGGGCGGGAGAAAAACTGTTTTTT,CASSFVGAGEKLFF
NA,TRBJ2-2,TRBV11-3,TRBD1,TGTGCCAGCAGCCTCGCTAAAGACAGGGGTGGCACCGGGGAGCTGTTTTTT,CASSLAKDRGGTGELFF
few,TRBJ2-2,TRBV3-1/TRBV3-2,NA,TGTGCCAGCAGCCAAGGGGGCTATACCGGGGAGCTGTTTTTT,CASSQGGYTGELFF
NA,TRBJ1-6,TRBV18,NA,TGTGCCAGCTCACCAGGTGGCAGTTCACCCCTCCACTTT,CASSPGGSSPLHF
NA,TRBJ1-2,TRBV2,NA,TGTGCCAGCAGTGAAGTCCGGGGTAACTATGGCTACACCTTC,CASSEVRGNYGYTF
NA,TRBJ2-1,TRBV4-3,TRBD1,TGCGCCAGCAGCCAAACGACAGGGTCCCAGAATGAGCAGTTCTTC,CASSQTTGSQNEQFF
NA,TRBJ2-1,TRBV2,TRBD2,TGTGCCAGCAGTTTCCGGACTAGCGGGAGTCAATTTGAGCAGTTCTTC,CASSFRTSGSQFEQFF